The 17 T cell receptor beta chains below all came from one sample that was sequenced in a study of T cells in localized non-small cell lung cancer. Assay: immunoSEQ multiplex PCR; the TCRdb copy retains only in-frame clones and omits some. The table records more than 45,000 clones, about 72% of them present only once. The specimen was peripheral blood, collected before any cancer treatment. The origin of the receptors is a man aged 35 to 69 with stage I squamous cell lung carcinoma.

The V gene is TRBV30, the J gene TRBJ2-3; no firm D call. The germline CDR1 and CDR2 sequences are GTSNPN and SVGIG (reference sequence). The CDR3 contains 13 residues. The ends were cut back, 1 base at V and 5 bases at J, with 10 bases in the middle. The CDR3 DNA reads as TGTGCCTGGAGTGGACTGGTTCGAGATACGCAGTATTTT. Protein sequence: CAWSGLVRDTQYF.

This clone came up once. The rearrangement uses TRBV19 and TRBJ1-6; D is ambiguous. Trimming stripped 3 bases from V and 7 bases from J, with 10 bases between. Germline V gene lookup returns CDR1 LNHDA and CDR2 SQIVND (reference sequence). The CDR3 contains 14 residues. The CDR3 sequence is CASSINIENSPLHF. The CDR3 DNA follows: TGTGCCAGTAGTATCAACATTGAGAATTCACCCCTCCACTTT. The variable domain in full, completed from reference TRBV19 and TRBJ1-6, reads DGGITQSPKYLFRKEGQNVTLSCEQNLNHDAMYWYRQDPGQGLRLIYYSQIVNDFQKGDIAEGYSVSREKKESFPLTVTSAQKNPTAFYLCASSINIENSPLHFGNGTRLTVT.

The table lists this clone with a count of one. V gene TRBV10-3 combines with J gene TRBJ2-3, with 7 bases aligning to TRBD2. This CDR3 region has 14 residues. CDR1 is ENHRY and CDR2 is SYGVKD in the germline V gene. After removal of 4 bases from V and 2 bases from J, the junction contained 3 bases not matched to a gene. CDR3 loop: CAISVRGDTDTQYF. As DNA, the CDR3 is TGTGCCATCAGTGTACGGGGGGACACAGATACGCAGTATTTT.

This chain uses TRBV28 with TRBJ1-4; TRBD1 matches at 7 bases. Germline lookup yields CDR1 MDHEN and CDR2 SYDVKM. The CDR3 is 14 residues long. V trimming: 6 bases; J trimming: 6 bases; junction bases outside the gene matches: 7. CDR3 in DNA: TGTGCCAGCAGCTCCGGGACAGAACATGAAAAACTGTTTTTT. It specifies CASSSGTEHEKLFF.

This sequence joins TRBV6-5 and TRBJ1-5; D unclear. The CDR3 spans 14 residues. CDR1 and CDR2 from the germline V gene are MNHEY and SVGAGI. Between the trimmed V and J ends, which lost 7 bases and 3 bases, there was a span of 13 bases. CDR3 sequence reads: CASKGGKFNQPQHF. The CDR3 DNA follows: TGTGCCAGCAAGGGCGGCAAGTTCAATCAGCCCCAGCATTTT.

This clone was counted at least ten times. The CDR3 loop is CASSAREGTEAFF. CDR3 sequence (DNA): TGTGCCAGCAGCGCTAGGGAGGGGACTGAAGCTTTCTTT. This rearrangement joins TRBV25-1 to TRBJ1-1, with D tentatively TRBD1 (5 bases). The V end lost 6 bases, the J end lost 5 bases, and 13 bases lay between the germline ends. Germline CDR1 reads MGHDK; CDR2 reads SYGVNS. This CDR3 comprises 13 residues.

The chain recombines TRBV2 with TRBJ2-1; no definite D call. The CDR3 covers 11 residues. V lost 5 bases, J lost 10 bases, and 9 bases lay in between. Germline V CDR1 and CDR2: SNHLY, FYNNEI. The CDR3 nucleotides read TGTGCCAGCAGTCCCATCGGGGAGCAGTTCTTC. This codes for CASSPIGEQFF.

The count of this clone is one. This chain links TRBV19 with TRBJ2-6; no clear D. The ends were cut back, 5 bases at V and 0 bases at J, with 8 bases in the middle. In germline, CDR1 is LNHDA, CDR2 SQIVND (reference sequence). CDR3 length: 15 residues. CDR3 sequence: CASSLANSGANVLTF. Written as DNA, the CDR3 is TGTGCCAGTAGTTTGGCAAACTCTGGGGCCAACGTCCTGACTTTC.

This clone showed up many times. This chain connects TRBV5-5 to TRBJ1-5, with 7 positions matching TRBD1. The CDR3 has 15 residues. Trimming took 2 bases from V and 5 from J; bases not matched to a gene: 7. Germline CDR1 SGHKS, CDR2 YYEKEE (reference sequence). The CDR3 region is CASSLSGGDHQPQHF. CDR3 coding DNA: TGTGCCAGCAGCTTATCAGGGGGAGACCATCAGCCCCAGCATTTT.

The chain joins TRBV11-2 to TRBJ1-4; D not certain. The CDR3 extends over 14 amino acids. V dropped 1 base and J dropped 5 bases, with 8 bases sitting between them. CDR1 is SGHAT and CDR2 is FQNNGV in the germline V gene. The CDR3 protein is CASSLGGNNEKLFF. CDR3 DNA: TGTGCCAGCAGCTTAGGGGGAAACAATGAAAAACTGTTTTTT. Based on the CDR3 plus reference TRBV11-2 and TRBJ1-4, the full variable domain is EAGVAQSPRYKIIEKRQSVAFWCNPISGHATLYWYQQILGQGPKLLIQFQNNGVVDDSQLPKDRFSAERLKGVDSTLKIQPAKLEDSAVYLCASSLGGNNEKLFFGSGTQLSVL.

The rearrangement links TRBV7-2 to TRBJ2-1; D gene ambiguous. Deletions cut 4 bases from V and 0 bases from J, with 10 bases between. The CDR3 length is 15 residues. Germline-derived CDR1 and CDR2 are SGHTA and FQGNSA. The CDR3 nucleotides are TGTGCCAGCAGCTCTATACATAGCTCCTACAATGAGCAGTTCTTC. Protein product: CASSSIHSSYNEQFF.

This clone was observed a few times. The chain is built from TRBV19 and TRBJ1-4; tentative D call: TRBD1 (5 bases). The germline V gene encodes CDR1 LNHDA and CDR2 SQIVND (reference sequence). Between the trimmed V and J ends, which lost 3 bases and 3 bases, there was a span of 14 bases. The CDR3 is made up of 16 amino acids. The CDR3 reads CASSMDARGANEKLFF. In DNA form, the CDR3 reads TGTGCCAGTAGTATGGACGCCCGGGGGGCTAATGAAAAACTGTTTTTT.

The chain employs TRBV13 and TRBJ1-3; no clear D gene. V gave up 5 bases and J gave up 4 bases, with 15 bases separating them. In germline, CDR1 is PRHDT, CDR2 FYEKMQ (reference sequence). The CDR3 has 15 residues. The CDR3 coding sequence is TGTGCCAGCAGCCCTCCCCGGGCGAGGGGAAACACCATATATTTT. Residues: CASSPPRARGNTIYF.

The CDR3, as DNA: TGTGCCAGCAGACGGCAAGGGAGAGTGGGGATGAACACTGAAGCTTTCTTT. Translating it yields CASRRQGRVGMNTEAFF. The V gene is TRBV27, the J gene TRBJ1-1; D unclear. The germline CDR1 and CDR2 sequences are MNHEY and SMNVEV (reference sequence). CDR3 length equals 17 residues. V dropped 6 bases and J dropped 0 bases, with 20 bases sitting between them.

The V call is TRBV6-1, the J call TRBJ1-5; 7 nucleotides match TRBD1. The CDR3 sequence is 15 residues long. The J segment lost 6 bases and the V segment lost 5 bases, leaving 10 bases of the junction unmatched. Germline lookup yields CDR1 MNHNS and CDR2 SASEGT. The CDR3 is CASSLRQGWPQPQHF. The CDR3, as DNA: TGTGCCAGCAGTTTAAGACAGGGATGGCCTCAGCCCCAGCATTTT.

J is TRBJ2-4 and V is TRBV30; D not resolved. Germline CDR1 reads GTSNPN; CDR2 reads SVGIG (reference sequence). This CDR3 comprises 13 residues. Trimming shortened V by 3 bases and J by 2 bases, and 8 bases separated the two germline ends. CDR3 coding DNA: TGTGCCTGGAGCGCCTTAACCAAAAACATTCAGTACTTC. Translating gives CAWSALTKNIQYF.

The V gene is TRBV6-6, the J gene TRBJ1-3; the D is unclear. The V and J ends lost 4 bases and 0 bases respectively, with 7 bases between them. The CDR3 is 14 amino acids. In germline, CDR1 is MNHNY, CDR2 SVGAGI (reference sequence). CDR3 protein: CASSSPSSGNTIYF. The CDR3 DNA is TGTGCCAGCAGTTCCCCGAGCTCTGGAAACACCATATATTTT.